The sample holds one count of the clone carrying this T cell receptor beta chain. Its antigen remains unknown. This sample is drawn from a study of type 1 regulatory T cells. In the study overall: T-allo10 is a Tr1-enriched, alloantigen-specific CD4 T cell product made in vitro.

Study-wide results and caveats: Compared with non-Tr1 cells, Tr1 cells showed a narrower TCR repertoire.

Each CDR3 protein gets one entry after TCRdb re-called the reads with MiXCR. The data show tens of thousands of distinct CDR3 sequences, more than 10% seen once. The sample was cultured non-Tr1 T cells, either the whole culture or a sorted T cell fraction (not recorded which). This receptor was taken from a human donor in good health.

In nucleotides, the CDR3 is TGTGCCACCAGTGATTCCACTGGGGAGACCCAGTACTTC. It translates to CATSDSTGETQYF. The V gene is TRBV24-1, the J gene TRBJ2-5; no definite D call. V was clipped by 2 bases and J by 5 bases, with 8 bases between them. The CDR3 totals 13 residues. From germline, CDR1 is KGHDR and CDR2 SFDVKD.